This section outlines one T cell receptor (beta chain) sequence together with its context. Preparation of the TCRbeta library used unique molecular identifiers. TCRdb re-called the PCR reads through MiXCR, storing one row per CDR3 protein. The data show approximately 520,000 distinct CDR3 sequences, with 30% to 35% seen just once and 2% to 3% held by the top ten. Deletions cut 3 bases from V and 7 bases from J, with 10 bases between. The CDR3 sequence is 12 residues long. The data belong to a study of T-cell reconstitution after alpha-beta-depleted transplantation in children. The sample here was PBMCs from the stem cell graft donor, taken from the stem cell graft. V usage is TRBV12-3 or TRBV12-4 and J usage is TRBJ2-7; D is perhaps TRBD2 (5 bases). The clonotype originates from a human donor who donated a stem cell graft to a child with aplastic anemia. The CDR3 nucleotides are TGTGCCAGCAGTTTCAGCCCGGGGGAGCAGTACGTC. It is translated as CASSFSPGEQYV.